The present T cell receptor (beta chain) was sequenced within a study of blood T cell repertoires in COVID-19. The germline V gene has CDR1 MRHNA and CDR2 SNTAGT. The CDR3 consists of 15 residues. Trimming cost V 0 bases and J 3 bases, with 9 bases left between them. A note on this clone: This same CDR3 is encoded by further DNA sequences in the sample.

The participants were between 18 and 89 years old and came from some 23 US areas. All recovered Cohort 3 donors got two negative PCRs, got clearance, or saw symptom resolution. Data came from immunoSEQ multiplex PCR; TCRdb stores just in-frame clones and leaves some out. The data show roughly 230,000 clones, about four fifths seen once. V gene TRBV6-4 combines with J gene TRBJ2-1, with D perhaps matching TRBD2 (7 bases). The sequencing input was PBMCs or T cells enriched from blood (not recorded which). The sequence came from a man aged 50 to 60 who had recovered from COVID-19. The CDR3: CASSDSRGGYNEQFF. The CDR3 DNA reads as TGTGCCAGCAGTGACTCAAGGGGGGGCTACAATGAGCAGTTCTTC.